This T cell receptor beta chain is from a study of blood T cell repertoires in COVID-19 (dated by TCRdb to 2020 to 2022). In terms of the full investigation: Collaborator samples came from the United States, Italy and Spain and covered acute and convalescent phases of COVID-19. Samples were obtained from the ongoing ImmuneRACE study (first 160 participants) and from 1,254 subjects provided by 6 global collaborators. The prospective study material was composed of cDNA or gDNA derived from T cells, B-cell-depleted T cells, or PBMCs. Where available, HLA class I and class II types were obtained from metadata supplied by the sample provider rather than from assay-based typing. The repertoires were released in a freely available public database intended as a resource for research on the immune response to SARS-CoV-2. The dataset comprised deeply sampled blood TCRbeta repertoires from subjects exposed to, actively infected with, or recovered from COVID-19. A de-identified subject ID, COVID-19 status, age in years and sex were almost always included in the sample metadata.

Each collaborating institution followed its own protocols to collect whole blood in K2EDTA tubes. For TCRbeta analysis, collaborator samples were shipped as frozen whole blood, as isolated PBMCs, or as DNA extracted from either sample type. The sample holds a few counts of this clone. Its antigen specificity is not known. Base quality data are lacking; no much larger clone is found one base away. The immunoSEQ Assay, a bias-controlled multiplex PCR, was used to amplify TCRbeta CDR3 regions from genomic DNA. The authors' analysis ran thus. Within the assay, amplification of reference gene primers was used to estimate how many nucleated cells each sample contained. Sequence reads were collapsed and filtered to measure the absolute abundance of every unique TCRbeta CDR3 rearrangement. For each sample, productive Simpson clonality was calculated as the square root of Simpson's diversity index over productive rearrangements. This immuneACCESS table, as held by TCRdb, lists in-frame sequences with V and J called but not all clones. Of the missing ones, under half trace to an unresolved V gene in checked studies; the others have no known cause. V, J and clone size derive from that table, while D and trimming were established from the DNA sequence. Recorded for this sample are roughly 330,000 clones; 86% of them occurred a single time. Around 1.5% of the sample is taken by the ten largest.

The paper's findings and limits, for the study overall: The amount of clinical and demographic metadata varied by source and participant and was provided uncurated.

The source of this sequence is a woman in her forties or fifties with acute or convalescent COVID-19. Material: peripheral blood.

CDR3 protein: CASSLWTGENQPQHF. The DNA sequence is given as TGCGCCAGCAGCTTGTGGACAGGGGAAAATCAGCCCCAGCATTTT. This chain is built from TRBV5-1 and TRBJ1-5, and TRBD1 matches 9 of the central bases. According to the germline V gene, CDR1 reads SGHRS and CDR2 reads YFSETQ. Counted from cysteine to phenylalanine, this CDR3 has 15 amino acids. This entry keeps only the CDR3 DNA: 45 bases, framed from base 1. Trimming accounts for 1 base at V and 4 bases at J, while the number of junction bases matched to no gene is 3. Supplemented by the reference TRBV5-1 and TRBJ1-5 proteins around the CDR3, the complete variable domain is KAGVTQTPRYLIKTRGQQVTLSCSPISGHRSVSWYQQTPGQGLQFLFEYFSETQRNKGNFPGRFSGRQFSNSRSEMNVSTLELGDSALYLCASSLWTGENQPQHFGDGTRLSIL.